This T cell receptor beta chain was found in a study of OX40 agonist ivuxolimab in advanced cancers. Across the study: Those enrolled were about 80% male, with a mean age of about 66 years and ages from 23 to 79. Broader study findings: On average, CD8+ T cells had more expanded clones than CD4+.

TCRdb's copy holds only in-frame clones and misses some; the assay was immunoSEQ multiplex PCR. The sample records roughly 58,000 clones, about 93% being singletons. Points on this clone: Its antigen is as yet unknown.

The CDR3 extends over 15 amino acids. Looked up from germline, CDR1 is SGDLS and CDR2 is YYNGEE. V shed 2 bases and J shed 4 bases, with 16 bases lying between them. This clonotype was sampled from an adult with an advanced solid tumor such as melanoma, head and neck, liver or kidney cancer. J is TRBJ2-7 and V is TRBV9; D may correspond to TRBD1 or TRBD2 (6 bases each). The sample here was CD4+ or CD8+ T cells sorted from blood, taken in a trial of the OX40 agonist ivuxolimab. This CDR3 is CASSVSSGAGYEQYF. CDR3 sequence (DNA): TGTGCCAGCAGCGTGTCCTCGGGGGCGGGTTACGAGCAGTACTTC.